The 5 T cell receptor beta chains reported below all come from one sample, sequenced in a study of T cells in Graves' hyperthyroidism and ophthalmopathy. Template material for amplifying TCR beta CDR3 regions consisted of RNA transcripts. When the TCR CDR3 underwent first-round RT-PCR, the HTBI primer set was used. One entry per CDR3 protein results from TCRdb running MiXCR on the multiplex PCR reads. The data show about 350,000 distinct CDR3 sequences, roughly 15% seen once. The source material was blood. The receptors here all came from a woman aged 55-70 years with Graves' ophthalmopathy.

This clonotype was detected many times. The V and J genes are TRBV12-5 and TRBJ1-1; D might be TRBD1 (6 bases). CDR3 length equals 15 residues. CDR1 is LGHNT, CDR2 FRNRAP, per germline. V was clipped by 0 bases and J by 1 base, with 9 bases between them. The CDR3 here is CASGLVRGANTEAFF. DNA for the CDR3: TGTGCTAGTGGTTTGGTACGGGGGGCGAACACTGAAGCTTTCTTT.

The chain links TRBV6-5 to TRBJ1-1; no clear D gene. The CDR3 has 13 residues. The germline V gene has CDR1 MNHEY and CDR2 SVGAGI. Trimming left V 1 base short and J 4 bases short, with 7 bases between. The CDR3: CASSYYPSTEAFF. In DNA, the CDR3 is TGTGCCAGCAGTTACTACCCCTCCACTGAAGCTTTCTTT.

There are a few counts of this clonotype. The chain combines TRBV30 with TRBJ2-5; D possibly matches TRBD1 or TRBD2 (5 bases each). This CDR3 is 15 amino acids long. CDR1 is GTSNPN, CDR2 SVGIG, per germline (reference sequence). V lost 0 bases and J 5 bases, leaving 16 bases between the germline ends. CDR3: CAWSVGTTAWETQYF. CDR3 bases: TGTGCCTGGAGTGTAGGGACGACCGCCTGGGAGACCCAGTACTTC.

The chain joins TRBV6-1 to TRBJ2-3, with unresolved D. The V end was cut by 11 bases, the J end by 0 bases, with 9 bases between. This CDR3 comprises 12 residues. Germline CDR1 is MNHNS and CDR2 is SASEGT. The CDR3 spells CAGTRSTDTQYF. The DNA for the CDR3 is TGTGCCGGCACCCGAAGCACAGATACGCAGTATTTT.

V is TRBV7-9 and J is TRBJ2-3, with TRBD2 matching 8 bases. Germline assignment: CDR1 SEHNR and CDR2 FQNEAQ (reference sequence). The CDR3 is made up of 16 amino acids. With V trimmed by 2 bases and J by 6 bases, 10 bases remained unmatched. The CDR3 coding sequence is TGTGCCAGCAGCTTATTTCTAGCGGGCCTCGTGGATACGCAGTATTTT. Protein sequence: CASSLFLAGLVDTQYF.